The clone carrying this T cell receptor beta chain has a single count. Generated by immunoSEQ multiplex PCR, the TCRdb table keeps only in-frame clones and is missing some. Here the sample spans 250,000 or so clones, over 80% being singletons. The CDR3 consists of 14 residues. Trimming left V 1 base short and J 7 bases short, with 11 bases between. Germline CDR1 LGHDT, CDR2 YNNKEL (reference sequence). This entry comes from a study of blood T cell repertoires in COVID-19. Recruitment covered about 25 US areas and drew participants whose ages spanned roughly 18 to 95 years. The study assigned cohorts using participant-reported clinical history.

The chain combines TRBV3-1 (or the pseudogene TRBV3-2) with TRBJ2-1; D gene uncertain. The sample was PBMCs or T cells enriched from blood (not recorded which). This clonotype was obtained from a woman aged 25 to 39 with acute COVID-19. DNA for the CDR3: TGTGCCAGCAGCCAAGGCGGATCTACGAATGAGCAGTTCTTC. Translation: CASSQGGSTNEQFF.